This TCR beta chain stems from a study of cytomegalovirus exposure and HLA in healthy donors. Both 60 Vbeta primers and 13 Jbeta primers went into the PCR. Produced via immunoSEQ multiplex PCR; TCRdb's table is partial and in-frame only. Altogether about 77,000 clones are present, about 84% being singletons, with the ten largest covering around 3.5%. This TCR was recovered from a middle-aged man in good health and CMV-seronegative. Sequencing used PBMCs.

The DNA of the CDR3 is TGTGCCAGCAGTTCTACGGCCGGGACAGGGAGGACTGGGAACACTGAAGCTTTCTTT. Residues: CASSSTAGTGRTGNTEAFF. V usage is TRBV28 and J usage is TRBJ1-1, with 9 bases identical to TRBD1. CDR1 MDHEN and CDR2 SYDVKM come from the germline V gene. The length of the CDR3 is 19 residues. V trimming: 4 bases; J trimming: 1 base; junction bases outside the gene matches: 16.